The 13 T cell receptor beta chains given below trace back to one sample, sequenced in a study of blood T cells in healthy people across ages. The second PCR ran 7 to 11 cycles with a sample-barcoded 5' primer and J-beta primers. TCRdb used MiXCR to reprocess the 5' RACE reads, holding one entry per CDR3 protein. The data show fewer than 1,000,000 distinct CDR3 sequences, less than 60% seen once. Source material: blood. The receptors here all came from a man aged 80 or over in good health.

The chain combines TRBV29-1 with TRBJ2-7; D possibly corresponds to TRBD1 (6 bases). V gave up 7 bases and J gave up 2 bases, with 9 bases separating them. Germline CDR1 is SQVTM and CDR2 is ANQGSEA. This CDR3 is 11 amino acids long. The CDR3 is CSGDIAYEQYF. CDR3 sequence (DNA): TGCAGCGGGGACATAGCCTACGAGCAGTACTTC.

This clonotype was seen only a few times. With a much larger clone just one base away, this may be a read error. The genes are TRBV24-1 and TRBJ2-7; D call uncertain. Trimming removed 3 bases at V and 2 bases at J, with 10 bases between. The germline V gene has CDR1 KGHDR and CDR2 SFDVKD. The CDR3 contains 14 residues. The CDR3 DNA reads TGTGCCACCAGTGATGTGGGCAGCCCCTACGAGCAGTACTTC. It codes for CATSDVGSPYEQYF.

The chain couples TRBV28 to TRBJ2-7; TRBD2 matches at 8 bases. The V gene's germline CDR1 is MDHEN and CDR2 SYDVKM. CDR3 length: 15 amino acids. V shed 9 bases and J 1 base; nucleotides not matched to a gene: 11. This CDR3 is CASLPAGVESYEQYF. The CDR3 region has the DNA TGTGCCAGTTTACCAGCGGGAGTCGAATCCTACGAGCAGTACTTC. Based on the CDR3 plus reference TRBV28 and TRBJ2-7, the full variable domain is DVKVTQSSRYLVKRTGEKVFLECVQDMDHENMFWYRQDPGLGLRLIYFSYDVKMKEKGDIPEGYSVSREKKERFSLILESASTNQTSMYLCASLPAGVESYEQYFGPGTRLTVT.

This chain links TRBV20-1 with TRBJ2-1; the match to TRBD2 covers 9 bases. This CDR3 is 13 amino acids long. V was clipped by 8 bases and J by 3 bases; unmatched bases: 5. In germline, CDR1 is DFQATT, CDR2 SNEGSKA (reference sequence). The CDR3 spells CSSLAGDYNEQFF. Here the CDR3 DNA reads TGCAGTTCATTAGCGGGGGACTACAATGAGCAGTTCTTC.

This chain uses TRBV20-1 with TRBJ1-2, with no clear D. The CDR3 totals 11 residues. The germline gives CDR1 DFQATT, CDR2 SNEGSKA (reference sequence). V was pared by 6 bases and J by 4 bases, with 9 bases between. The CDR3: CSATVTYGYTF. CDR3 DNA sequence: TGCAGTGCCACCGTCACCTATGGCTACACCTTC.

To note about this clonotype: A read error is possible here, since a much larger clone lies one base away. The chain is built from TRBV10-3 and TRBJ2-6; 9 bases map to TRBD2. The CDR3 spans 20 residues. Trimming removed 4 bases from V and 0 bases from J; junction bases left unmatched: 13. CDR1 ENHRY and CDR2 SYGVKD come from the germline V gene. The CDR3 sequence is CAISAPDRLADNSGANVLTF. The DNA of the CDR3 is TGTGCCATCAGTGCCCCGGATAGACTAGCGGACAACTCTGGGGCCAACGTCCTGACTTTC.

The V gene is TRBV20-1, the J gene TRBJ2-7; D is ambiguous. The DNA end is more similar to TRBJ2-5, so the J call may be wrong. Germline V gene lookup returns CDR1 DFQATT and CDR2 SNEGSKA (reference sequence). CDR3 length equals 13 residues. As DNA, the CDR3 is TGCAGTGCTAGAGAGCTTGCTGGCGCGACCCAGTACTTC. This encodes CSARELAGATQYF.

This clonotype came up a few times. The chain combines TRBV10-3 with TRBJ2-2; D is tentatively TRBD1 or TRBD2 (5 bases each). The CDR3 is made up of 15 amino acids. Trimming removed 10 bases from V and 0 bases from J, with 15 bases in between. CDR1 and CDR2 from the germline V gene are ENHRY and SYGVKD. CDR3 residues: CATTGPDPNTGELFF. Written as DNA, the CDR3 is TGTGCCACGACGGGACCGGACCCGAACACCGGGGAGCTGTTTTTT.

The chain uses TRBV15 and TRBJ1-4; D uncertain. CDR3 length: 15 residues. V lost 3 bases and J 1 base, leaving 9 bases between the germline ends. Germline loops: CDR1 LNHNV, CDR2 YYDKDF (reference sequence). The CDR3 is CATSRIRGTNEKLFF. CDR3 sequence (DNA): TGTGCCACCAGCAGGATACGCGGAACTAATGAAAAACTGTTTTTT. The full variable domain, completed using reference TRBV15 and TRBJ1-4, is DAMVIQNPRYQVTQFGKPVTLSCSQTLNHNVMYWYQQKSSQAPKLLFHYYDKDFNNEADTPDNFQSRRPNTSFCFLDIRSPGLGDTAMYLCATSRIRGTNEKLFFGSGTQLSVL.

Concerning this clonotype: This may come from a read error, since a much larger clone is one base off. CDR3 sequence reads: CASSPLGDEQGTQYF. The CDR3 nucleotides read TGTGCCAGCAGTCCTTTGGGGGATGAACAAGGGACCCAGTACTTC. The chain links TRBV12-3 or TRBV12-4 to TRBJ2-5, with D perhaps TRBD1 or TRBD2 (5 bases each). The CDR3 consists of 15 residues.

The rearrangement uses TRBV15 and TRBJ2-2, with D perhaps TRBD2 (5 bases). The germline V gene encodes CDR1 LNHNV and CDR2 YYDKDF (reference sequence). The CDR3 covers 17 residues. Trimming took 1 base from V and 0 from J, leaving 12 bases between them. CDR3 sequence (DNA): TGTGCCACCAGCAGAGTGGGGAGCACCTCGAACACCGGGGAGCTGTTTTTT. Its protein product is CATSRVGSTSNTGELFF.

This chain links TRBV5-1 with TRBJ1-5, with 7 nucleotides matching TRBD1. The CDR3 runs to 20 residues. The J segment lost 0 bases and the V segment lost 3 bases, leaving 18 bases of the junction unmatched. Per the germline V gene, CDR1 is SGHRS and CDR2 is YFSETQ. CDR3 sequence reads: CASSSQTGPPESDSNQPQHF. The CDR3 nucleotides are TGCGCCAGCAGCTCACAGACAGGGCCTCCGGAGTCCGATAGCAATCAGCCCCAGCATTTT.

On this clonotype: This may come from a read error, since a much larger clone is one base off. The CDR3 bases are TGCAGCGTTGTTGTTGCTAGGGTAGGCGAGCAGTACTTC. It translates to CSVVVARVGEQYF. V and J are TRBV29-1 and TRBJ2-5; D not resolved. The end of the DNA is better explained by TRBJ2-7, so the J call may be wrong. This CDR3 contains 13 residues. The germline gives CDR1 SQVTM, CDR2 ANQGSEA.